These 28 T cell receptor beta chains came from one sample sequenced in a study of cytomegalovirus exposure and HLA in healthy donors. The PCR contained 60 Vbeta and 13 Jbeta primers. Libraries were prepared by immunoSEQ multiplex PCR; TCRdb keeps only in-frame clonotypes and omits some of them. This sample has around 130,000 clones; around three quarters occur once, and the top ten carry about 1.7%. The specimen sequenced was PBMCs. The receptors shown here come from a woman in her 50s in good health and CMV-seronegative.

The chain recombines TRBV13 with TRBJ2-2; 7 positions agree with TRBD2. CDR1 PRHDT and CDR2 FYEKMQ come from the germline V gene (reference sequence). With V trimmed by 4 bases and J by 5 bases, 13 bases remained unmatched. This CDR3 has 17 residues. The DNA of the CDR3 is TGTGCCAGCAGCTATGTAGCGGGTACTCCCAAAACCGGGGAGCTGTTTTTT. This codes for CASSYVAGTPKTGELFF.

The chain carries TRBV5-1 and TRBJ2-6, with 7 bases aligning to TRBD1. CDR1 SGHRS and CDR2 YFSETQ come from the germline V gene. This CDR3 spans 17 amino acids. The J segment lost 1 base and the V segment lost 4 bases, leaving 8 bases of the junction unmatched. CDR3 sequence: CASSGLGGASGANVLTF. The CDR3 coding sequence is TGCGCCAGCAGCGGCTTAGGGGGCGCTTCTGGGGCCAACGTCCTGACTTTC. Full variable domain (rest looked up from reference TRBV5-1 and TRBJ2-6): KAGVTQTPRYLIKTRGQQVTLSCSPISGHRSVSWYQQTPGQGLQFLFEYFSETQRNKGNFPGRFSGRQFSNSRSEMNVSTLELGDSALYLCASSGLGGASGANVLTFGAGSRLTVL.

The chain carries TRBV28 and TRBJ1-4, with 7 bases that match TRBD1. The V segment lost 2 bases and the J segment 3 bases; nucleotides outside the gene matches: 3. This CDR3 is built from 15 residues. Germline V gene data show CDR1 as MDHEN and CDR2 as SYDVKM. The DNA for the CDR3 is TGTGCCAGCAGTTTACCCGGGACAGCTAATGAAAAACTGTTTTTT. This translates into CASSLPGTANEKLFF. The entire variable domain, with the rest obtained from reference TRBV28 and TRBJ1-4, is as follows: DVKVTQSSRYLVKRTGEKVFLECVQDMDHENMFWYRQDPGLGLRLIYFSYDVKMKEKGDIPEGYSVSREKKERFSLILESASTNQTSMYLCASSLPGTANEKLFFGSGTQLSVL.

This clone was found a few times. V gene TRBV6-4 combines with J gene TRBJ1-1; a possible D gene is TRBD1 (6 bases). Trimming shortened V by 3 bases and J by 2 bases, and 10 bases separated the two germline ends. The CDR3 totals 14 residues. In germline, CDR1 is MRHNA, CDR2 SNTAGT. CDR3 protein: CASSEGGRNTEAFF. The CDR3 nucleotides read TGTGCCAGCAGTGAAGGGGGACGTAACACTGAAGCTTTCTTT.

The chain is built from TRBV9 and TRBJ2-5; TRBD2 matches 11 bases. Trimming cost V 4 bases and J 5 bases; bases outside gene matches: 7. The CDR3 consists of 15 residues. CDR1 is SGDLS, CDR2 YYNGEE, per germline. The CDR3 bases are TGTGCCAGCAGCTCGCGGGGACTAGCGGTGGAGACCCAGTACTTC. Amino acids: CASSSRGLAVETQYF.

The chain joins TRBV29-1 to TRBJ1-1; TRBD1 agrees at 9 bases. There are 13 residues in the CDR3. The germline V gene has CDR1 SQVTM and CDR2 ANQGSEA. Trimming at V came to 6 bases and at J to 5 bases, leaving 7 bases not matched to a gene. CDR3 sequence: CSVCWDRDTEAFF. The CDR3 bases are TGCAGCGTGTGCTGGGACAGGGATACTGAAGCTTTCTTT. The full variable domain, its missing parts supplied by reference TRBV29-1 and TRBJ1-1, is SAVISQKPSRDICQRGTSLTIQCQVDSQVTMMFWYRQQPGQSLTLIATANQGSEATYESGFVIDKFPISRPNLTFSTLTVSNMSPEDSSIYLCSVCWDRDTEAFFGQGTRLTVV.

This chain uses TRBV9 with TRBJ1-1, with D unresolved. The ends were cut back, 7 bases at V and 10 bases at J, with 14 bases in the middle. Germline V CDR1 and CDR2: SGDLS, YYNGEE. The CDR3 covers 11 residues. The CDR3 coding sequence is TGTGCCAGCTCGGGAACCCAAGGAGCTTTCTTT. As protein: CASSGTQGAFF.

The table lists this clone with a few counts. The chain couples TRBV29-1 to TRBJ1-2, with 7 bases that match TRBD1. Looked up from germline, CDR1 is SQVTM and CDR2 is ANQGSEA. This CDR3 has 14 amino acids. Unmatched junction bases numbered 10, after V lost 1 base and J lost 8 bases. The CDR3 bases are TGCAGCGTTGAAGGAGACAGGGCGAGGGGCGGCTACACCTTC. Its translation is CSVEGDRARGGYTF.

The chain combines TRBV6-4 with TRBJ2-1, with D tentatively TRBD2 (5 bases). V was trimmed by 3 bases and J by 7 bases, leaving 10 bases between them. Germline V CDR1 and CDR2: MRHNA, SNTAGT. The CDR3 consists of 13 residues. CDR3 nucleotide sequence: TGTGCCAGCAGTGAGGGAGCGGAGAATGAGCAGTTCTTC. Protein sequence: CASSEGAENEQFF.

The chain recombines TRBV28 with TRBJ2-2; 9 bases are shared with TRBD2. Trimming removed 5 bases from V and 4 bases from J; junction bases left unmatched: 14. The germline CDR1 and CDR2 sequences are MDHEN and SYDVKM. The CDR3 length is 18 residues. The CDR3 DNA reads TGTGCCAGCAGTGGCGTCTGGGCGGGAGGGGTGAGCACCGGGGAGCTGTTTTTT. Translation: CASSGVWAGGVSTGELFF.

This clone showed up just once. V usage is TRBV5-6 and J usage is TRBJ2-3; D might be TRBD2 (5 bases). V was shortened by 0 bases and J by 0 bases, with 11 bases between the two germline ends. Germline loops: CDR1 SGHDT, CDR2 YYEEEE. The CDR3 length is 16 residues. The CDR3 sequence is CASSLEAETSTDTQYF. The CDR3 DNA reads as TGTGCCAGCAGCTTGGAAGCGGAAACTAGCACAGATACGCAGTATTTT.

This chain links TRBV7-2 with TRBJ1-5; 7 bases are shared with TRBD1. Germline values: CDR1 SGHTA, CDR2 FQGNSA. This CDR3 contains 13 residues. The J segment lost 7 bases and the V segment lost 4 bases, leaving 4 bases of the junction unmatched. CDR3 protein: CASSSDRVQPQHF. CDR3 nucleotides: TGTGCCAGCAGCTCTGACAGGGTCCAGCCCCAGCATTTT.

This chain connects TRBV19 to TRBJ1-1; perhaps TRBD1 as D (6 bases). The germline V gene encodes CDR1 LNHDA and CDR2 SQIVND (reference sequence). This CDR3 is 15 amino acids long. Trimming stripped 6 bases from V and 7 bases from J, with 21 bases between. CDR3 region: CASRSRGTRAREAFF. CDR3 sequence (DNA): TGTGCCAGTAGGAGTCGAGGGACAAGGGCCCGTGAAGCTTTCTTT. Based on the CDR3 plus reference TRBV19 and TRBJ1-1, the full variable domain is DGGITQSPKYLFRKEGQNVTLSCEQNLNHDAMYWYRQDPGQGLRLIYYSQIVNDFQKGDIAEGYSVSREKKESFPLTVTSAQKNPTAFYLCASRSRGTRAREAFFGQGTRLTVV.

In its sample, this clone was seen once. The chain uses TRBV5-8 and TRBJ2-7, with TRBD1 matching over 10 bases. The CDR3 totals 16 residues. The germline V gene has CDR1 SGHTS and CDR2 YDEGEE. The V gene end was trimmed by 4 bases and the J gene end by 3 bases; junction bases not matched to a gene: 10. The chain's CDR3 is CASSARGTGAFYEQYF. The CDR3 region has the DNA TGTGCCAGCAGCGCTCGTGGGACAGGGGCCTTCTACGAGCAGTACTTC.

This chain links TRBV23-1 with TRBJ1-2; 7 nucleotides agree with TRBD1. TRBV23-1 qualifies as an ORF whose function is uncertain. The CDR3 has 17 residues. With 4 bases clipped from V and 2 bases from J, the junction kept 13 bases outside the gene matches. CDR3 loop: CASSPRPGTARNYGYTF. CDR3 bases: TGCGCCAGCAGTCCCCGCCCCGGGACAGCTCGCAACTATGGCTACACCTTC.

The rearrangement links TRBV27 to TRBJ2-5; 7 bases are shared with TRBD1. The germline V gene encodes CDR1 MNHEY and CDR2 SMNVEV (reference sequence). The CDR3 covers 14 residues. V lost 6 bases to trimming and J lost 5 bases; unmatched junction nucleotides: 9. The CDR3 coding sequence is TGTGCCAGCAGCCCATCAGGGGGTATGGAGACCCAGTACTTC. It specifies CASSPSGGMETQYF.

V usage is TRBV18 and J usage is TRBJ2-7; 8 bases agree with TRBD1. Trimming removed 4 bases from V and 1 base from J; junction bases left unmatched: 9. Germline V lookup: CDR1 KGHSH, CDR2 LQKENI. The CDR3 consists of 16 residues. The CDR3: CASSQDRGGISYEQYV. CDR3 DNA: TGTGCCAGCTCACAAGACAGGGGAGGAATTTCCTACGAGCAGTACGTC.

Here the CDR3 reads CASKQGASTDTQYF. In DNA, the CDR3 is TGCGCCAGCAAACAGGGGGCGAGCACAGATACGCAGTATTTT. V is TRBV5-1 and J is TRBJ2-3, with 9 bases aligning to TRBD1. The CDR3 totals 14 residues. After removal of 6 bases from V and 0 bases from J, the junction contained 2 bases not matched to a gene. CDR1 and CDR2 (germline): SGHRS, YFSETQ.

The genes are TRBV7-9 and TRBJ1-1; the D is unclear. The germline gives CDR1 SEHNR, CDR2 FQNEAQ (reference sequence). CDR3 length: 15 amino acids. V lost 1 base and J lost 4, with 13 bases in between. The DNA of the CDR3 is TGTGCCAGCAGCTTAGAGAAGAGTCAAATCACTGAAGCTTTCTTT. This codes for CASSLEKSQITEAFF.

This clone showed up just a few times. The J gene is TRBJ2-3, the V gene TRBV18, with D hard to call. The CDR3 covers 12 residues. Germline lookup yields CDR1 KGHSH and CDR2 LQKENI. Trimming removed 3 bases from V and 4 bases from J, with 5 bases in between. CDR3 coding DNA: TGTGCCAGCTCACCCTTGTCAGATACGCAGTATTTT. Residues: CASSPLSDTQYF.

This chain links TRBV5-4 with TRBJ1-2; D might be TRBD1 (6 bases). The CDR3 has 15 amino acids. CDR1 is SGHNT and CDR2 is YYREEE in the germline V gene (reference sequence). V lost 0 bases, J lost 3 bases, and 12 bases lay in between. CDR3 protein: CASSLGQGYDYGYTF. In DNA form, the CDR3 reads TGTGCCAGCAGCTTGGGGCAGGGGTATGACTATGGCTACACCTTC.

The gene calls are TRBV11-3 and TRBJ2-7; a possible D gene is TRBD2 (5 bases). V lost 4 bases and J 2 bases, leaving 12 bases between the germline ends. The CDR3 consists of 14 residues. Germline CDR1 SGHNT, CDR2 YENEEA. CDR3 sequence: CASSYAGSTYEQYF. CDR3 nucleotides: TGTGCCAGCAGCTACGCGGGTAGCACCTACGAGCAGTACTTC. The full variable domain, completed using reference TRBV11-3 and TRBJ2-7, is EAGVVQSPRYKIIEKKQPVAFWCNPISGHNTLYWYLQNLGQGPELLIRYENEEAVDDSQLPKDRFSAERLKGVDSTLKIQPAELGDSAVYLCASSYAGSTYEQYFGPGTRLTVT.

The rearrangement joins TRBV18 to TRBJ2-1, with D tentatively TRBD1 (6 bases). V was cut by 3 bases and J by 5 bases, with 14 bases left in between. Looked up from germline, CDR1 is KGHSH and CDR2 is LQKENI. The CDR3 is 15 amino acids. CDR3 sequence: CASSPDRSRDNEQFF. CDR3 nucleotide sequence: TGTGCCAGCTCACCCGACAGGTCGAGGGACAATGAGCAGTTCTTC. Full variable domain (missing parts from reference TRBV18 and TRBJ2-1): NAGVMQNPRHLVRRRGQEARLRCSPMKGHSHVYWYRQLPEEGLKFMVYLQKENIIDESGMPKERFSAEFPKEGPSILRIQQVVRGDSAAYFCASSPDRSRDNEQFFGPGTRLTVL.

This chain joins TRBV4-3 and TRBJ2-1; 14 bases match TRBD2. This CDR3 is 16 amino acids long. Germline CDR1 and CDR2: LGHNA and YSLEER. The J segment lost 8 bases and the V segment lost 4 bases, leaving 7 bases of the junction unmatched. In nucleotides, the CDR3 is TGCGCCAGCAGCCCCGGACTAGCGGGAGGCCTGCATGAGCAGTTCTTC. This translates into CASSPGLAGGLHEQFF.

The chain joins TRBV18 to TRBJ1-1; D ambiguous. V dropped 3 bases and J dropped 0 bases, with 11 bases sitting between them. CDR1 and CDR2 (germline): KGHSH, LQKENI. The CDR3 has 15 amino acids. CDR3 amino acids: CASSPLVSMNTEAFF. CDR3 coding DNA: TGTGCCAGCTCACCCCTAGTATCTATGAACACTGAAGCTTTCTTT. Drawing the rest from reference TRBV18 and TRBJ1-1, the complete variable domain is NAGVMQNPRHLVRRRGQEARLRCSPMKGHSHVYWYRQLPEEGLKFMVYLQKENIIDESGMPKERFSAEFPKEGPSILRIQQVVRGDSAAYFCASSPLVSMNTEAFFGQGTRLTVV.

This chain connects TRBV19 to TRBJ2-1; 10 bases line up with TRBD2. The V segment lost 7 bases and the J segment 2 bases; nucleotides outside the gene matches: 5. CDR3 length: 15 amino acids. CDR1 is LNHDA and CDR2 is SQIVND in the germline V gene (reference sequence). CDR3 bases: TGTGCCAGTATTCCCAGCGGGAGGGCCTACAATGAGCAGTTCTTC. Translating it yields CASIPSGRAYNEQFF.

V and J are TRBV19 and TRBJ1-3; D remains unclear. The germline V and J ends were trimmed by 6 bases and 0 bases, with 6 bases remaining between them. In germline, CDR1 is LNHDA, CDR2 SQIVND (reference sequence). This CDR3 contains 13 residues. The CDR3 DNA sequence: TGTGCCAGTAGCCTTCTCTCTGGAAACACCATATATTTT. Translating it yields CASSLLSGNTIYF.

V usage is TRBV6-5 and J usage is TRBJ1-2; the match to TRBD1 covers 7 bases. The CDR3 has 13 amino acids. The V segment lost 4 bases and the J segment 4 bases; nucleotides outside the gene matches: 3. CDR1 and CDR2 (germline): MNHEY, SVGAGI. CDR3 nucleotides: TGTGCCAGCAGTTTACAGGGGAGCTATGGCTACACCTTC. This codes for CASSLQGSYGYTF.